This T cell receptor (beta chain) was observed in a study of lymphopenia after photon versus proton radiotherapy. The study's findings and limits: Post-nadir TCR diversity decline inversely tracked overall survival among those who died. After lymphocyte nadir, photon-treated repertoires showed oligoclonal expansion, especially CD8+ Temra. Better survival with proton therapy was suggested as possible, not demonstrated.

The table came from immunoSEQ multiplex PCR; TCRdb's copy has only in-frame clones and leaves some out. This table holds some 41,000 clones, more than 75% found once. In the case of this clone: Its cognate antigen is unknown.

Specimen: peripheral blood, collected from a patient treated with photon-based radiotherapy. This clonotype was obtained from a man aged 45-65 years with gastric cancer.

The chain's CDR3 is CASSQSGGAYNEQFF. CDR3 DNA: TGCGCCAGCAGCCAGTCGGGAGGTGCCTACAATGAGCAGTTCTTC. The chain has TRBV4-3 and TRBJ2-1; 7 nucleotides match TRBD2. CDR1 is LGHNA and CDR2 is YSLEER in the germline V gene. The junction had 4 bases not matched to a gene; V was cut back by 3 bases and J by 2 bases. The length of the CDR3 is 15 residues.